These 18 T cell receptor beta chains share one sample of origin, sequenced in a study of chemoradiotherapy in HPV16-positive cancers. The data were produced by immunoSEQ multiplex PCR, yet TCRdb's version contains in-frame clones alone and is incomplete. The sample consists of 25,000 to 30,000 clones, around nine tenths of them appearing once. The sequenced sample was blood, obtained from a patient who underwent chemoradiotherapy. The receptor source for this set is a human donor with HPV-associated anogenital cancer.

The V call is TRBV30, the J call TRBJ1-1; D not resolved. V lost 1 base and J lost 7, with 7 bases in between. Germline V lookup: CDR1 GTSNPN, CDR2 SVGIG (reference sequence). CDR3 length: 11 amino acids. In nucleotides, the CDR3 is TGTGCCTGGAGTGAGGCAGGTGAAGCTTTCTTT. Translation gives CAWSEAGEAFF.

The rearrangement links TRBV27 to TRBJ2-3, with D uncertain. With 3 bases removed from V and 6 bases from J, the gap between germline ends came to 4 bases. CDR1 is MNHEY, CDR2 SMNVEV, per germline (reference sequence). This CDR3 has 11 residues. The CDR3 coding sequence is TGTGCCAGCAGTTTTGGGGATACGCAGTATTTT. Translation: CASSFGDTQYF.

The genes are TRBV9 and TRBJ2-7, with D possibly being TRBD1 (5 bases). V lost 0 bases to trimming and J lost 3 bases, with 7 bases between them. The CDR3 has 13 amino acids. From germline, CDR1 is SGDLS and CDR2 YYNGEE. CDR3 region: CASSVAQGYEQYF. In nucleotides, the CDR3 is TGTGCCAGCAGCGTAGCCCAGGGCTACGAGCAGTACTTC. Full variable domain (remainder filled in from reference TRBV9 and TRBJ2-7): DSGVTQTPKHLITATGQRVTLRCSPRSGDLSVYWYQQSLDQGLQFLIQYYNGEERAKGNILERFSAQQFPDLHSELNLSSLELGDSALYFCASSVAQGYEQYFGPGTRLTVT.

This clone was counted a few times. The chain is built from TRBV2 and TRBJ1-1, with a tentative D call TRBD1 (5 bases). Between the trimmed V and J ends, which lost 5 bases and 4 bases, there was a span of 17 bases. The CDR3 runs to 15 residues. In germline, CDR1 is SNHLY, CDR2 FYNNEI. Here the CDR3 reads CASSYTAQGGTEAFF. The DNA for the CDR3 is TGTGCCAGCAGTTATACTGCCCAGGGTGGCACTGAAGCTTTCTTT.

The genes are TRBV18 and TRBJ2-5, with 7 bases lining up with TRBD2. Germline lookup yields CDR1 KGHSH and CDR2 LQKENI. The CDR3 sequence is 14 residues long. The ends lost 5 bases at V and 5 bases at J; junction bases unmatched: 8. The CDR3 region has the DNA TGTGCCAGCTCAAGGACTAGGGACGGGGAGACCCAGTACTTC. It specifies CASSRTRDGETQYF.

The chain recombines TRBV9 with TRBJ2-7; no clear D gene. Per germline, CDR1 SGDLS and CDR2 YYNGEE. The CDR3 length is 13 residues. Trimming stripped 0 bases from V and 6 bases from J, with 10 bases between. The CDR3 coding sequence is TGTGCCAGCAGCGTAGAGAACAGTGCCGAGCAGTACTTC. It translates to CASSVENSAEQYF.

V usage is TRBV7-2 and J usage is TRBJ2-3; D gene unclear. In germline, CDR1 is SGHTA, CDR2 FQGNSA. The germline V and J ends were trimmed by 5 bases and 8 bases, with 14 bases remaining between them. CDR3 length equals 13 residues. The CDR3 spells CASSPSIVGTQYF. The CDR3, as DNA: TGTGCCAGCAGCCCCTCAATTGTAGGTACGCAGTATTTT.

CDR3 protein: CASCTAGDCNEQFF. For the CDR3, the DNA is TGTGCCAGCTGTACAGCCGGAGACTGCAATGAGCAGTTCTTC. The V and J genes are TRBV18 and TRBJ2-1; D gene unclear. The ends were cut back, 7 bases at V and 6 bases at J, with 16 bases in the middle. The CDR3 has 14 residues. Germline lookup yields CDR1 KGHSH and CDR2 LQKENI.

This chain links TRBV5-1 with TRBJ2-3; the match to TRBD2 covers 13 bases. Germline trimming cut 1 base from V and 6 bases from J; bases unmatched to any gene: 2. The CDR3 contains 15 residues. CDR1 is SGHRS, CDR2 YFSETQ, per germline. The CDR3 reads CASSLTSGGADTQYF. The CDR3 region has the DNA TGCGCCAGCAGCTTGACTAGCGGGGGGGCGGATACGCAGTATTTT.

This rearrangement joins TRBV5-1 to TRBJ1-1; TRBD1 matches at 10 bases. In germline, CDR1 is SGHRS, CDR2 YFSETQ. The ends lost 3 bases at V and 3 bases at J; junction bases unmatched: 5. The length of the CDR3 is 15 residues. Written as DNA, the CDR3 is TGCGCCAGCAGCTCAGCCGGGACAGGGGACACTGAAGCTTTCTTT. Amino acid sequence: CASSSAGTGDTEAFF.

The chain combines TRBV5-1 with TRBJ2-1, with TRBD1 matching 8 bases. Germline V gene data show CDR1 as SGHRS and CDR2 as YFSETQ. The CDR3 sequence is 15 residues long. Trimming at V came to 6 bases and at J to 5 bases, leaving 10 bases not matched to a gene. The CDR3 nucleotides read TGCGCCAGCACGCTTTTGGGACAGGAGAACAATGAGCAGTTCTTC. Amino acids: CASTLLGQENNEQFF.

The chain is built from TRBV2 and TRBJ2-2; D remains unclear. The CDR3 extends over 14 amino acids. Trimming removed 9 bases from V and 1 base from J, with 12 bases in between. Germline V gene data show CDR1 as SNHLY and CDR2 as FYNNEI. The CDR3 sequence is CARSDTGNTGELFF. For the CDR3, the DNA is TGTGCCAGATCAGACACCGGGAACACCGGGGAGCTGTTTTTT.

V usage is TRBV29-1 and J usage is TRBJ1-2; D not certain. V lost 5 bases and J 8 bases, leaving 18 bases between the germline ends. Germline CDR1 is SQVTM and CDR2 is ANQGSEA. The CDR3 loop spans 13 amino acids. The CDR3, as DNA: TGCAGCGTTTACAGACCTTCTTCGAAGGGCTACACCTTC. This translates into CSVYRPSSKGYTF.

The rearrangement joins TRBV5-1 to TRBJ2-7; no firm D call. Per germline, CDR1 SGHRS and CDR2 YFSETQ. This CDR3 contains 15 residues. V lost 2 bases to trimming and J lost 6 bases, with 18 bases between them. In nucleotides, the CDR3 is TGCGCCAGCAGCTTACGAAGCACCCTAAGAGGCGAGCAGTACTTC. Its translation: CASSLRSTLRGEQYF.

CDR3 residues: CASSLDGPSYEQYF. The CDR3 nucleotides read TGTGCCAGCAGCTTAGATGGTCCCTCCTACGAGCAGTACTTC. This chain links TRBV7-9 with TRBJ2-7; D call uncertain. The ends were cut back, 1 base at V and 0 bases at J, with 7 bases in the middle. This CDR3 spans 14 amino acids. Germline assignment: CDR1 SEHNR and CDR2 FQNEAQ (reference sequence).

In DNA, the CDR3 is TGTGCCAGCAGTTTACAGGGCTACTCTGGAAACACCATATATTTT. This codes for CASSLQGYSGNTIYF. V gene TRBV7-9 combines with J gene TRBJ1-3, with D possibly TRBD1 on 6 matching bases. This CDR3 is 15 amino acids long. V lost 6 bases, J lost 0 bases, and 12 bases lay in between. Germline V lookup: CDR1 SEHNR, CDR2 FQNEAQ (reference sequence).

About this clone: Other DNA sequences in the same sample also yield this CDR3. CDR3 in amino acids: CASSEVASGNTGELFF. In DNA, the CDR3 is TGTGCCAGCAGTGAAGTGGCTAGCGGGAACACCGGGGAGCTGTTTTTT. The chain is built from TRBV2 and TRBJ2-2; 7 bases align to TRBD2. Germline V gives CDR1 SNHLY, CDR2 FYNNEI. V lost 1 base to trimming and J lost 1 base; unmatched junction nucleotides: 3. The CDR3 contains 16 residues.

The chain uses TRBV25-1 and TRBJ1-2, with D possibly matching TRBD1 (5 bases). Germline-derived CDR1 and CDR2 are MGHDK and SYGVNS. V gave up 2 bases and J gave up 4 bases, with 8 bases separating them. This CDR3 comprises 13 residues. The CDR3 DNA reads as TGTGCCAGCAGTGAAGGGGGTACCTATGGCTACACCTTC. This translates into CASSEGGTYGYTF.